The 7 T cell receptor beta chains below come from one sample, sequenced in a study of cytomegalovirus exposure and HLA in healthy donors. Generated by immunoSEQ multiplex PCR, the TCRdb table keeps only in-frame clones and is missing some. The table lists about 150,000 clones, 85% to 90% of them singletons. The sample consisted of PBMCs. Receptor source: a woman aged 18-35 years in good health and CMV-seropositive.

This clone was seen only a few times. The chain couples TRBV10-1 to TRBJ1-5, with D hard to call. V lost 3 bases, J lost 7 bases, and 10 bases lay in between. Germline CDR1 is WNHNN and CDR2 is SYGVQD (reference sequence). The CDR3 extends over 13 amino acids. CDR3 region: CASSDSLTQPQHF. CDR3 DNA sequence: TGCGCCAGCAGTGACAGTTTAACCCAGCCCCAGCATTTT.

The genes are TRBV28 and TRBJ2-7; 9 nucleotides match TRBD1. Losses at the gene ends were 4 bases for V and 5 bases for J; bases not matched to a gene: 6. This CDR3 region has 14 residues. Germline loops: CDR1 MDHEN, CDR2 SYDVKM. The CDR3 sequence: CASSWGQGLDEQYF. The CDR3 DNA follows: TGTGCCAGCAGTTGGGGACAGGGATTAGACGAGCAGTACTTC.

The chain recombines TRBV30 with TRBJ2-1; a weak D match, TRBD2 (7 bases). The CDR3 consists of 13 residues. Per the germline V gene, CDR1 is GTSNPN and CDR2 is SVGIG (reference sequence). V lost 0 bases and J 9 bases, leaving 12 bases between the germline ends. For the CDR3, the DNA is TGTGCCTGGAGTGTTGTCGGGGGGCGTGAGCAGTTCTTC. It yields the protein CAWSVVGGREQFF.

The rearrangement links TRBV5-1 to TRBJ2-2, with a tentative D call TRBD2 (5 bases). This CDR3 is built from 17 residues. Trimming took off 4 bases at V and 0 bases at J, with 16 bases between the two ends. In germline, CDR1 is SGHRS, CDR2 YFSETQ. CDR3 coding DNA: TGCGCCAGCAGCGCCCATGACGGACTCCCGAACACCGGGGAGCTGTTTTTT. Its translation is CASSAHDGLPNTGELFF.

The V gene is TRBV13, the J gene TRBJ2-7; D gene uncertain. This CDR3 spans 12 amino acids. Germline-derived CDR1 and CDR2 are PRHDT and FYEKMQ (reference sequence). Trimming shortened V by 0 bases and J by 9 bases, and 9 bases separated the two germline ends. CDR3 sequence reads: CASSLGRSTQYF. DNA of the CDR3: TGTGCCAGCAGCTTAGGCCGGAGCACGCAGTACTTC.

The genes are TRBV6-6 and TRBJ2-5; 10 bases map to TRBD2. V was pared by 6 bases and J by 5 bases, with 6 bases of the junction left unmatched. This CDR3 is built from 14 residues. Germline V gene sequence: CDR1 MNHNY, CDR2 SVGAGI (reference sequence). The CDR3, as DNA: TGTGCCAGCAGGCCTAGCGGGAGAGGGGAGACCCAGTACTTC. Its translation: CASRPSGRGETQYF.

The chain links TRBV5-1 to TRBJ2-5; possibly TRBD1 for D (5 bases). Trimming stripped 1 base from V and 4 bases from J, with 11 bases between. The CDR3 contains 14 residues. Germline V gene lookup returns CDR1 SGHRS and CDR2 YFSETQ. DNA for the CDR3: TGCGCCAGCAGCTTGTCAGGGATAGGAGAGACCCAGTACTTC. This gives the protein CASSLSGIGETQYF.